Each of the 9 T cell receptor beta chains below was sequenced from the same sample in a study of shared clonotypes between healthy human individuals (dated by TCRdb to the early 2020s). CD8 naive samples were CD45RO-negative cells positively selected for CCR7, giving a CD45RA+CCR7+ population that excluded TemRA cells. The library came from the immunoSEQ multiplex PCR assay. TCRdb mirrors the immuneACCESS table, restricted to in-frame sequences. Some clones are absent from its copies; in checked studies, under half trace to an unresolved V gene, and the reason for the others is unknown. The sample records more than 550,000 clones, about 90% of which are singletons. The ten most abundant clones make up about 24% of the sample. Material for sequencing was naive CD8+ T cells sorted from blood. The sample's cell subset or site label is to be understood as: CD45RA+CCR7+. All receptors come from a young man in good health.

This chain uses TRBV29-1 with TRBJ2-1; weak D call: TRBD1 (5 bases). Germline V gene lookup returns CDR1 SQVTM and CDR2 ANQGSEA. The CDR3 contains 13 residues. With 7 bases removed from V and 8 bases from J, the gap between germline ends came to 18 bases. DNA of the CDR3: TGCAGCGCTAAAGGACACGAGCGCCATGAGCAGTTCTTC. Its translation is CSAKGHERHEQFF.

Here the CDR3 reads CASSQFRQETQYF. The CDR3 DNA follows: TGTGCCAGCAGCCAATTCCGGCAAGAGACCCAGTACTTC. V usage is TRBV14 and J usage is TRBJ2-5; D is uncertain. The CDR3 extends over 13 amino acids. Germline V gene lookup returns CDR1 SGHDN and CDR2 FVKESK. V was trimmed by 2 bases and J by 2 bases, leaving 6 bases between them.

This chain joins TRBV27 and TRBJ1-1; D is uncertain. The V end was cut by 6 bases, the J end by 8 bases, with 22 bases between. Germline CDR1 is MNHEY and CDR2 is SMNVEV (reference sequence). This CDR3 has 15 residues. The CDR3 spells CASSTIGVTVAEAFF. The CDR3, as DNA: TGTGCCAGCAGCACGATAGGAGTTACCGTGGCGGAAGCTTTCTTT.

In DNA form, the CDR3 reads TGTGCCATCTCCACAGGGGGACCCGAGCAGTACTTC. It specifies CAISTGGPEQYF. The chain links TRBV10-3 to TRBJ2-7, with 8 bases lining up with TRBD1. The CDR3 covers 12 residues. With 8 bases clipped from V and 6 bases from J, the junction kept 6 bases outside the gene matches. Germline V gene sequence: CDR1 ENHRY, CDR2 SYGVKD.

The rearrangement joins TRBV27 to TRBJ2-7, with 7 bases identical to TRBD2. The CDR3 totals 15 residues. With 2 bases clipped from V and 2 bases from J, the junction kept 6 bases outside the gene matches. CDR1 and CDR2 from the germline V gene are MNHEY and SMNVEV (reference sequence). In DNA, the CDR3 is TGTGCCAGCAGTTTAGATCCTAGCGGCCCCTACGAGCAGTACTTC. Translation gives CASSLDPSGPYEQYF.

This clone was recorded only once. The chain couples TRBV10-3 to TRBJ2-7; TRBD1 matches at 9 bases. The V segment lost 5 bases and the J segment 3 bases; nucleotides outside the gene matches: 2. Per germline, CDR1 ENHRY and CDR2 SYGVKD. This CDR3 region has 13 residues. The CDR3 DNA is TGTGCCATCAGTAAGACAGGGGGCTACGAGCAGTACTTC. Its translation: CAISKTGGYEQYF.

In DNA, the CDR3 is TGCAGCGGGGGGTTGGGACGGGAGCTCTACGAGCAGTACTTC. It specifies CSGGLGRELYEQYF. The chain combines TRBV29-1 with TRBJ2-7; perhaps TRBD2 as D (6 bases). Looked up from germline, CDR1 is SQVTM and CDR2 is ANQGSEA. There are 14 residues in the CDR3. V was pared by 7 bases and J by 3 bases, with 19 bases between.

The rearrangement links TRBV7-9 to TRBJ2-1; 7 nucleotides match TRBD2. CDR1 is SEHNR, CDR2 FQNEAQ, per germline (reference sequence). The V segment lost 5 bases and the J segment 6 bases; nucleotides outside the gene matches: 19. The CDR3 loop spans 18 amino acids. The chain's CDR3 is CASSLTLGTQRDFNEQFF. The CDR3 DNA reads TGTGCCAGCAGCCTGACCCTCGGGACTCAGCGGGACTTCAATGAGCAGTTCTTC. Full variable domain (rest looked up from reference TRBV7-9 and TRBJ2-1): DTGVSQNPRHKITKRGQNVTFRCDPISEHNRLYWYRQTLGQGPEFLTYFQNEAQLEKSRLLSDRFSAERPKGSFSTLEIQRTEQGDSAMYLCASSLTLGTQRDFNEQFFGPGTRLTVL.

There are a few counts of this clone. The chain uses TRBV7-2 and TRBJ2-7; 10 nucleotides agree with TRBD2. The CDR3 covers 16 residues. Germline trimming cut 2 bases from V and 3 bases from J; bases unmatched to any gene: 7. The germline CDR1 and CDR2 sequences are SGHTA and FQGNSA. In DNA form, the CDR3 reads TGTGCCAGCAGCTTATTGTCCCTAGCGGGGGTCTACGAGCAGTACTTC. Translating it yields CASSLLSLAGVYEQYF.